The table lists the clone carrying this T cell receptor (beta chain) with a count of one. As yet, its antigen is unknown. The sample comes from a study of T cell responses to AZD1222 COVID-19 vaccine. Study results and limitations: Clonal diversity was possibly underestimated; the donors were predominantly white British and more often female. When two AZD1222 doses had been given, Spike-specific TCR breadth and depth rose.

Samples with a second dose at about 4 or about 12 weeks were pooled together. The V gene's germline CDR1 is KGHDR and CDR2 SFDVKD. This CDR3 is 15 amino acids long. V trimming: 4 bases; J trimming: 3 bases; junction bases outside the gene matches: 6. Profiled with immunoSEQ multiplex PCR; TCRdb holds only in-frame clones, not every one. This sample carries about 17,000 clones, over 60% of them seen once, and the ten largest clones take 13% to 15%. V usage is TRBV24-1 and J usage is TRBJ2-5; 8 positions agree with TRBD2. The sequence came from an adult who received the AZD1222 COVID-19 vaccine. Sequenced material: peripheral blood, taken 28 days after the second AZD1222 dose. The CDR3 region is CATSDPGAGEETQYF. The CDR3, as DNA: TGTGCCACCAGTGACCCCGGAGCGGGGGAAGAGACCCAGTACTTC.